This T cell receptor (beta chain) is from a study of blood T cell repertoires in COVID-19. Study details: The United States, Italy and Spain provided the acute and convalescent COVID-19 samples. Sample material is recorded as cDNA or gDNA derived from T cells, B-cell-depleted T cells, or PBMCs.

This clone came up once. The junction had 20 bases not matched to a gene; V was cut back by 10 bases and J by 0 bases. This CDR3 has 22 amino acids. Germline-derived CDR1 and CDR2 are MDHEN and SYDVKM. Original processing notes: Cell counts per sample came from amplifying reference gene primers. Assay used: immunoSEQ multiplex PCR; TCRdb lists only in-frame clones, some missing. The DNA was the basis for D and trimming; V, J and clone size are from that table. The sample has some 400,000 clones; approximately 86% are singletons. This sequence was found in a human donor in a cohort sampled during active COVID-19. The rearrangement uses TRBV28 and TRBJ2-6; 14 bases fit TRBD2. Sequenced sample: peripheral blood. CDR3 in DNA: TGTGCCATCAAACAGGGGATCGTATGGACTAGCGGGAGGTACTCTGGGGCCAACGTCCTGACTTTC. It yields the protein CAIKQGIVWTSGRYSGANVLTF.